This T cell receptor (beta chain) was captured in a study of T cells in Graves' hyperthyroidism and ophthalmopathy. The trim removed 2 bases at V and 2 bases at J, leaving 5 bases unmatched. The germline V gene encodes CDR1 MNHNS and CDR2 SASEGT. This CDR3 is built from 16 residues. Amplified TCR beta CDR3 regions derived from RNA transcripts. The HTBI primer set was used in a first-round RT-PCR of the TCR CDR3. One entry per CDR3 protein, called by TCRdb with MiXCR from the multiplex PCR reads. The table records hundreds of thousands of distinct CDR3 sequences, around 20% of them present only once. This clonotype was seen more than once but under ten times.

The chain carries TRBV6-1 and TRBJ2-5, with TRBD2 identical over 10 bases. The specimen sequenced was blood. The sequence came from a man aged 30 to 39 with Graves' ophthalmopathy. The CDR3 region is CASSELAGAGQETQYF. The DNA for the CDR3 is TGTGCCAGCAGTGAACTAGCGGGAGCAGGGCAAGAGACCCAGTACTTC.